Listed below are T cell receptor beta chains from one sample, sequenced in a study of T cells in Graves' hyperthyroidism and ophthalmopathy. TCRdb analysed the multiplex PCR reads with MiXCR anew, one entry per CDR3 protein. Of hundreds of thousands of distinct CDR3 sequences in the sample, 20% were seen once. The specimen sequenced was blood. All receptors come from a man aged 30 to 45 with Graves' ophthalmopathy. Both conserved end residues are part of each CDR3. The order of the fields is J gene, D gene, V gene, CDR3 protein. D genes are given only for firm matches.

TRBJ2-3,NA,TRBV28,CASSLFSTGTPTYTDTQYF
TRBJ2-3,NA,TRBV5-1,CASSSAGDTQYF
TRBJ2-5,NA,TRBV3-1,CASSALGKQGWGTQYF
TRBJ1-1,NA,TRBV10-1,CASSALKGGMTEAFF
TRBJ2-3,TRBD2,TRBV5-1,CASSLAGGLAGELTDTQYF
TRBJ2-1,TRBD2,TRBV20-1,CSAPWREIGNEQFF
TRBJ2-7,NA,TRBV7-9,CASSSLRGSNEQYF
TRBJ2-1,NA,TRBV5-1,CASSYPIQGHLQVSSYNEQFF
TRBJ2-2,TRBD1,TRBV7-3,CASSWTGITGELFF
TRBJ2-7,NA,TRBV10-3,CAVSEKELAIWYEQYF
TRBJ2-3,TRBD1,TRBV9,CASSDGTDTDTQYF
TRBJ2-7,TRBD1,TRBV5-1,CASSLEQGANEQYF
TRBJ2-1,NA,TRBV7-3,CASSLWAVPYNEQFF
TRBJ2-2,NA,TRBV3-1,CASTGAGELFF
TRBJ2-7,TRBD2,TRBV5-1,CASSLGTSISYEQYF
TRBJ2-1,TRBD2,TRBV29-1,CSVEMTTSGNEQFF
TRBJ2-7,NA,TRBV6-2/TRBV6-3,CASSYSVREPGHLDISAREQYF
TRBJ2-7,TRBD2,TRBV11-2,CASSSRTSDSYEQYF
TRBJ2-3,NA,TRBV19,CASSGLGKDTQYF
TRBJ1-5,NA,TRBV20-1,CSARDRGKGTNQPQHF
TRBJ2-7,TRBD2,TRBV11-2,CASSYTSGVYEQYF
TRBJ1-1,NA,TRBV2,CTSSLAGTEAFF
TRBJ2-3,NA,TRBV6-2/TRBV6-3,CASNRDSNTDAQYF
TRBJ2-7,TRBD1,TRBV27,CASSSLTGTDYEQYF
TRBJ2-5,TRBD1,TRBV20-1,CSAREVDRVETQYF
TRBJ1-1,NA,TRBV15,CATSRDVWTEAFF
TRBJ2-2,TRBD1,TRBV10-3,CAISERRGQSNTGELFF
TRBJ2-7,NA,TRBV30,CAWSVGTQLEQYF
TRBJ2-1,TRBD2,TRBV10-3,CAISDGGRALNEQFF
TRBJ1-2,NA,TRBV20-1,CSASGVGYGYTF
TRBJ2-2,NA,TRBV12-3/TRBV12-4,CASSLYIGRNTGELFF
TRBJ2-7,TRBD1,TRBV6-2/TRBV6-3,CASSYLGQSGEQYF
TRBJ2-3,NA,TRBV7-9,CASSLVDSFTDTQYF
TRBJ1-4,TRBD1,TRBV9,CASSVDTEADRELFF
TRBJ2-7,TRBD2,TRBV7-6,CASSLATAGAPYEQYF
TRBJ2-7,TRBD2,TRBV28,CASKPRGGRPEQYF
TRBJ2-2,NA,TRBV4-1,CASSQEGQANTGELFF
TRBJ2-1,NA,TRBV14,CASSQARVEQFF
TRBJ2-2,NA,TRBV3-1,CASSQGPGELFF
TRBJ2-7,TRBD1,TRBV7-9,CASSTNRDSGYEQYF
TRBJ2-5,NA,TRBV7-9,CACGDNQETQYF
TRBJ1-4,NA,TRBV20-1,CSAIGRATNEKLFF
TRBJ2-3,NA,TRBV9,CASSVDLLTDTQYF
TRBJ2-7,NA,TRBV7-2,CASSPIQERYEAGQYF
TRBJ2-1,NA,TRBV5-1,CASSFSGSRGNEQFF
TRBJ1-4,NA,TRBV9,CASSVDAGTNEKLFF
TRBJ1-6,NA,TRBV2,CASSEARGAPLHF
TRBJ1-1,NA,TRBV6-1,CASSETGYEAFF
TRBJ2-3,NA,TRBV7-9,CASSLTPEGDTQYF
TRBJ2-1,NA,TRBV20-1,CSAGPLQGEQFF
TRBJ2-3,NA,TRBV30,CAGLWKGSPPDTQYF
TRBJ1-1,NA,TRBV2,CASRITEITEAFF
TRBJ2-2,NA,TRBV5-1,CASSLAEGGELFF
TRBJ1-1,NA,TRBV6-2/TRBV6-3,CASSYAATRQREAFF
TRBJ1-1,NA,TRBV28,CASSFGPGAFF
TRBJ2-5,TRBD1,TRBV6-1,CASSDRGSETQYF
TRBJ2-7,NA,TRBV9,CASSVDPVESDEQYF
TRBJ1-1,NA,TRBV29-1,CSVVGPFGDTEAFF
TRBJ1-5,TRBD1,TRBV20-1,CSASPRQGNQPQHF